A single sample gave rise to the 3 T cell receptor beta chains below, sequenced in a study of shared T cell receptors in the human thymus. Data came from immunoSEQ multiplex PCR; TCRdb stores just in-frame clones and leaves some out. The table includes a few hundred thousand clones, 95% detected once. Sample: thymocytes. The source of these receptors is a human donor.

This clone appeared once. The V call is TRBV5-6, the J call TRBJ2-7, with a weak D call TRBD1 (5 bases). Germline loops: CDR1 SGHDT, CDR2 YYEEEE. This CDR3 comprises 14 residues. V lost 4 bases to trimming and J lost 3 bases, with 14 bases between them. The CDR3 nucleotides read TGTGCCAGCAGCCGATTACAGGTAGGCTACGAGCAGTACTTC. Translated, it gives CASSRLQVGYEQYF. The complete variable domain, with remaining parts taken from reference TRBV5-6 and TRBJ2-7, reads DAGVTQSPTHLIKTRGQQVTLRCSPKSGHDTVSWYQQALGQGPQFIFQYYEEEERQRGNFPDRFSGHQFPNYSSELNVNALLLGDSALYLCASSRLQVGYEQYFGPGTRLTVT.

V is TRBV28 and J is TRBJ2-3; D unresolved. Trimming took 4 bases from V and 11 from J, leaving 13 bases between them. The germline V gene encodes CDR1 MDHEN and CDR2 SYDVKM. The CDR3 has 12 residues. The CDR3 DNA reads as TGTGCCAGCAGTTCGACTCAGTATAGGCAGTATTTT. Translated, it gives CASSSTQYRQYF. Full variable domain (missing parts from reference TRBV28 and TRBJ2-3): DVKVTQSSRYLVKRTGEKVFLECVQDMDHENMFWYRQDPGLGLRLIYFSYDVKMKEKGDIPEGYSVSREKKERFSLILESASTNQTSMYLCASSSTQYRQYFGPGTRLTVL.

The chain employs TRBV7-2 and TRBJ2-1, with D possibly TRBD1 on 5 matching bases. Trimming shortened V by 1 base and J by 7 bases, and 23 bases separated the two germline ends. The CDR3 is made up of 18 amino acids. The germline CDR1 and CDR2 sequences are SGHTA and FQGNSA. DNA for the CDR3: TGTGCCAGCAGCTTAGAGTGGCAGGGCGGTGGAGTAAGGAATGAGCAGTTCTTC. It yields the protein CASSLEWQGGGVRNEQFF.